Sequencing of this T cell receptor (beta chain) was carried out in a study of breast tumors, draining lymph nodes, adjacent tissues. MiXCR was run by TCRdb on the multiplex PCR reads, yielding one entry per CDR3 protein. Among 14,000 or so distinct CDR3 sequences listed, about 56% were seen once. This clonotype was recorded many times. Its antigen is unknown. Study findings and constraints: Data fit most tumor T cells coming from lymph node, expanding in tumor. Compared with lymph nodes, tumors were less diverse; compared with nontumor tissue, more. Tumor and nontumor repertoires were significantly more similar in luminal-like than in basal-like breast cancer.

The CDR3 totals 15 residues. Trimming left V 8 bases short and J 0 bases short, with 15 bases between. CDR1 and CDR2 from the germline V gene are KGHSH and LQKENI. Sequencing used tumor-adjacent breast tissue. This chain uses TRBV18 with TRBJ2-3; D not resolved. This clonotype originated in a female donor with breast cancer. Some clones in this sample may be carry-over from other donors' samples. The CDR3 nucleotides are TGTGCCAGCACAAGGACGGATACTAGCACAGATACGCAGTATTTT. This encodes CASTRTDTSTDTQYF.